This T cell receptor (beta chain) came from a study of CD8 T cells in ankylosing spondylitis. The CDR3 consists of 12 residues. Germline V gene data show CDR1 as SGHNT and CDR2 as YENEEA. V shed 4 bases and J shed 8 bases, with 11 bases lying between them. TCRdb re-derived calls from the 5' RACE reads in MiXCR, one entry per CDR3 protein. The table shows 150,000 to 250,000 distinct CDR3 sequences, with more than 10% occurring only once. Sequences were obtained from blood, either unsorted or a sorted T cell fraction (not recorded which). The sequence derives from a male donor with ankylosing spondylitis or in good health (not recorded which). The rearrangement uses TRBV11-3 and TRBJ1-1; TRBD1 is a possible D gene (6 bases). CDR3 protein: CASSYLGTEAFF. CDR3 sequence (DNA): TGTGCCAGCAGCTATCTTGGGACAGAAGCTTTCTTT.